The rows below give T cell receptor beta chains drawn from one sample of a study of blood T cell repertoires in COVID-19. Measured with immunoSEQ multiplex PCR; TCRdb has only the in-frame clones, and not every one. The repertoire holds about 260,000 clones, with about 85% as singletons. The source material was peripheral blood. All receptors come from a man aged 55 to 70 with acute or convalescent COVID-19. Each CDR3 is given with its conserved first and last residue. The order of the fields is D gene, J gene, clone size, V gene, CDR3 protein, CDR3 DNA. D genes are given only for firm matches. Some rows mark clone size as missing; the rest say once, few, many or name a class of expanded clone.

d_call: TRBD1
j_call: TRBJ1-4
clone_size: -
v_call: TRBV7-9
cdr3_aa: CASTRTGWQPNEKLFF
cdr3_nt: TGTGCCAGCACCCGGACAGGGTGGCAGCCTAATGAAAAACTGTTTTTT

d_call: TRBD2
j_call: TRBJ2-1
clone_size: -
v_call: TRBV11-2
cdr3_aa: CASSSGLAGVNEQFF
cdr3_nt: TGTGCCAGCAGCTCCGGACTAGCGGGGGTGAATGAGCAGTTCTTC

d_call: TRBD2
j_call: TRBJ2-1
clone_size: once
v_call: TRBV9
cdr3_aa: CASSAQLAAEQFF
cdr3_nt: TGTGCCAGCAGCGCACAACTAGCGGCTGAGCAGTTCTTC

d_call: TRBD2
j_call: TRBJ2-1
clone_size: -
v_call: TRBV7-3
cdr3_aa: CASSFGGRAQNNEQFF
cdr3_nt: TGTGCCAGCAGCTTTGGCGGGAGGGCTCAGAACAATGAGCAGTTCTTC

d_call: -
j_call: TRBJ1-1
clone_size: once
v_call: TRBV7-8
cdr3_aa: CASSLETGENTEAFF
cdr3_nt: TGTGCCAGCAGCTTAGAGACAGGAGAGAACACTGAAGCTTTCTTT

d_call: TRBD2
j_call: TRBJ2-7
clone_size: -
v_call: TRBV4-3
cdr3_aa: CASSQGTAGASYEQYF
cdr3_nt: TGCGCCAGCAGCCAAGGCACAGCGGGAGCATCCTACGAGCAGTACTTC

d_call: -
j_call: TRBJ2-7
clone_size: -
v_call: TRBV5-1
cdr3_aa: CASSLIQGEQYF
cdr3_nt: TGCGCCAGCAGCTTAATACAGGGAGAGCAGTACTTC

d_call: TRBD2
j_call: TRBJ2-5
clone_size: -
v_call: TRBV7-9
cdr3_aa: CASSLASLRGVKETQYF
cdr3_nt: TGTGCCAGCAGCTTAGCTTCTTTGCGGGGGGTAAAAGAGACCCAGTACTTC

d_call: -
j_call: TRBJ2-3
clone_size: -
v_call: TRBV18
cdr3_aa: CASSPQRSTDTQYF
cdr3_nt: TGTGCCAGCTCACCCCAGCGAAGCACAGATACGCAGTATTTT

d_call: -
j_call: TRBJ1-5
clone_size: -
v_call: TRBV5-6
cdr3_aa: CASSGRASQPQHF
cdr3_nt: TGTGCCAGCAGCGGCAGGGCATCTCAGCCCCAGCATTTT

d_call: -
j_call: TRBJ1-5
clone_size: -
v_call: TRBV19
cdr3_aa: CASSWGALWHF
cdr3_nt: TGTGCCAGTAGCTGGGGAGCGTTATGGCATTTT

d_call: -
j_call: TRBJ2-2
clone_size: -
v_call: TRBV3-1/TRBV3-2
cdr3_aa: CASSQVLGTGGRGTGELFF
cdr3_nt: TGTGCCAGCAGCCAAGTCTTGGGGACGGGGGGCCGAGGCACCGGGGAGCTGTTTTTT

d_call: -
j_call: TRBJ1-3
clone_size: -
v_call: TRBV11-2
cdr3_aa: CASSLLVQSGNTIYF
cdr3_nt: TGTGCCAGCAGCTTATTGGTGCAGTCTGGAAACACCATATATTTT

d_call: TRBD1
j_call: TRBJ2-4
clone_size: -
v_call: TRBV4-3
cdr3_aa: CASSPVDYRGQVGKNIQYF
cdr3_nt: TGCGCCAGCAGCCCCGTGGATTACAGGGGGCAGGTGGGCAAAAACATTCAGTACTTC

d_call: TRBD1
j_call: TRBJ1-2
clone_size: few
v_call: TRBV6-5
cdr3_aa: CASGTGRNYGYTF
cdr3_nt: TGTGCCAGCGGGACAGGGCGAAACTATGGCTACACCTTC

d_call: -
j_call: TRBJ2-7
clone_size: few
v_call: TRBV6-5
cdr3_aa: CASSYSPGRHEQYF
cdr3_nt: TGTGCCAGCAGTTACTCTCCAGGTCGACACGAGCAGTACTTC